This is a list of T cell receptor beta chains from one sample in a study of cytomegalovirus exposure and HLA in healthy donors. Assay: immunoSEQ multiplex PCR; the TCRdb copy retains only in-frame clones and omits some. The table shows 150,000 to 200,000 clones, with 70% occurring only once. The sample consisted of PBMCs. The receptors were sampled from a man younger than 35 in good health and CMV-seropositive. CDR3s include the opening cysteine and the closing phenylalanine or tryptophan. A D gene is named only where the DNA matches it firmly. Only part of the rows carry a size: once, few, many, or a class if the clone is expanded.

CASSHGLAGGLPGELFF	TGCGCCAGCAGCCACGGACTAGCGGGAGGGCTCCCCGGGGAGCTGTTTTTT	TRBV5-1	TRBJ2-2	TRBD2	.
CASSLAGGGEETQYF	TGTGCCAGCAGCTTAGCGGGGGGAGGGGAAGAGACCCAGTACTTC	TRBV7-2	TRBJ2-5	TRBD2	.
CASSSGRAGAAWINQPQHF	TGTGCCAGCAGCTCTGGTCGGGCAGGGGCCGCCTGGATCAATCAGCCCCAGCATTTT	TRBV28	TRBJ1-5	.	.
CAGRIGTGVNQPQHF	TGTGCCGGCCGTATTGGGACAGGGGTCAATCAGCCCCAGCATTTT	TRBV6-1	TRBJ1-5	TRBD1	.
CASSSRGGGESPLHF	TGTGCCAGCAGCTCCCGGGGAGGGGGTGAGTCACCCCTCCACTTT	TRBV7-3	TRBJ1-6	.	few
CASNPGGSNTGELFF	TGTGCCAGCAATCCGGGGGGTTCGAACACCGGGGAGCTGTTTTTT	TRBV6-6	TRBJ2-2	TRBD2	few
CASSIGTGGKLFF	TGTGCCAGTAGTATCGGGACAGGGGGGAAACTGTTTTTT	TRBV19	TRBJ1-4	TRBD1	.
CAWSGGLGDTQYF	TGTGCCTGGAGTGGAGGGTTGGGAGATACGCAGTATTTT	TRBV30	TRBJ2-3	.	.
CAWSAGVDAASPLHF	TGTGCCTGGAGTGCGGGAGTAGACGCCGCTTCACCCCTCCACTTT	TRBV30	TRBJ1-6	.	.
CSVEVTANTEAFF	TGCAGCGTTGAGGTGACAGCTAACACTGAAGCTTTCTTT	TRBV29-1	TRBJ1-1	.	.
CASSQGGSLAGIEQFF	TGTGCCAGCAGCCAAGGAGGATCACTAGCGGGGATCGAGCAGTTCTTC	TRBV14	TRBJ2-1	TRBD2	few
CVSSLGPSTAAGELFF	TGTGTCAGCAGCTTAGGCCCTAGTACGGCCGCCGGGGAGCTGTTTTTT	TRBV5-6	TRBJ2-2	.	.
CASSENSWSTDTQYF	TGTGCCAGCAGCGAAAATAGCTGGAGCACAGATACGCAGTATTTT	TRBV7-6	TRBJ2-3	.	.
CASSRGGHSNTEAFF	TGTGCCAGCAGCCGAGGGGGACATTCGAACACTGAAGCTTTCTTT	TRBV5-4	TRBJ1-1	.	many
CASSFRLAGTTDTQYF	TGTGCCAGCAGCTTTCGACTAGCGGGGACCACAGATACGCAGTATTTT	TRBV5-6	TRBJ2-3	TRBD2	.
CASSFRQGAENEQFF	TGTGCCAGCAGCTTTCGACAGGGCGCGGAGAATGAGCAGTTCTTC	TRBV5-4	TRBJ2-1	TRBD1	.
CASKLETGGNNSPLHF	TGTGCCAGCAAGCTAGAAACAGGGGGGAATAATTCACCCCTCCACTTT	TRBV2	TRBJ1-6	TRBD1	.
CASSPQGIGNTIYF	TGTGCCAGCAGCCCACAGGGAATCGGAAACACCATATATTTT	TRBV6-5	TRBJ1-3	.	.
CASSPLLNQPQHF	TGTGCCAGCAGTCCATTACTTAATCAGCCCCAGCATTTT	TRBV27	TRBJ1-5	.	.
CASSSGLPSTDTQYF	TGTGCCAGCAGCTCGGGACTTCCCAGCACAGATACGCAGTATTTT	TRBV7-2	TRBJ2-3	.	.
CASSLVDTIYF	TGTGCCAGCAGCTTAGTAGACACCATATATTTT	TRBV7-9	TRBJ1-3	.	.
CSVPIGAMNTEAFF	TGCAGCGTTCCGATAGGGGCTATGAACACTGAAGCTTTCTTT	TRBV29-1	TRBJ1-1	.	.
CASRASQRGHSYNEQFF	TGTGCAAGTCGCGCCTCTCAGCGGGGTCACTCCTACAATGAGCAGTTCTTC	TRBV12-2	TRBJ2-1	.	.
CASSHEWGLQETQYF	TGTGCCAGCAGCCATGAATGGGGGCTCCAAGAGACCCAGTACTTC	TRBV14	TRBJ2-5	.	.
CASSIAQGAPGSYNSPLHF	TGTGCCAGTAGTATAGCCCAGGGGGCGCCGGGCTCCTATAATTCACCCCTCCACTTT	TRBV19	TRBJ1-6	TRBD1	.
CASSLNGRTETTNEKLFF	TGTGCCAGCAGCTTAAACGGCAGGACAGAAACAACTAATGAAAAACTGTTTTTT	TRBV7-8	TRBJ1-4	.	few
CASSGTGTGPGNTIYF	TGCGCCAGCAGCGGGACCGGGACAGGGCCTGGAAACACCATATATTTT	TRBV5-1	TRBJ1-3	TRBD1	.
CASSLLQGKSNQPQHF	TGTGCCAGCAGCTTATTGCAGGGGAAAAGCAATCAGCCCCAGCATTTT	TRBV11-2	TRBJ1-5	.	few
CASSLDTSNQPQHF	TGTGCCAGCAGTCTTGACACGAGCAATCAGCCCCAGCATTTT	TRBV28	TRBJ1-5	.	few
CASGHFGMGGTIYF	TGTGCTAGTGGTCATTTCGGGATGGGGGGAACCATATATTTT	TRBV12-5	TRBJ1-3	.	.
CASSQETGISNEKLFF	TGTGCCAGCAGCCAAGAAACCGGGATATCTAATGAAAAACTGTTTTTT	TRBV4-2	TRBJ1-4	.	few
CASSEAPRAGLRTEAFF	TGTGCCAGCAGTGAAGCTCCCAGGGCTGGGCTGAGGACTGAAGCTTTCTTT	TRBV6-1	TRBJ1-1	.	.
CASREGGKNIQYF	TGTGCCAGCAGAGAAGGGGGTAAAAACATTCAGTACTTC	TRBV28	TRBJ2-4	.	.
CASRPRHFSEAFF	TGTGCCAGCAGGCCTCGCCACTTTTCTGAAGCTTTCTTT	TRBV6-5	TRBJ1-1	.	few
CASSFKEGTDTQYF	TGTGCCAGCAGCTTTAAGGAGGGGACAGATACGCAGTATTTT	TRBV7-2	TRBJ2-3	.	.
CASSREQGRSTEAFF	TGTGCCAGCAGCCGAGAACAGGGAAGAAGCACTGAAGCTTTCTTT	TRBV7-9	TRBJ1-1	.	.
CASSLTQGSSGNTIYF	TGTGCCAGCAGCTTAACTCAGGGCAGCTCTGGAAACACCATATATTTT	TRBV11-2	TRBJ1-3	.	.
CASSGGGTPGNEQFF	TGTGCCAGCAGCGGGGGAGGAACTCCAGGCAATGAGCAGTTCTTC	TRBV2	TRBJ2-1	.	.
CAWSEAGTRISGQHF	TGTGCCTGGAGTGAGGCCGGGACTAGAATCAGCGGCCAGCATTTT	TRBV30	TRBJ1-5	.	few
CASSGQGSSYNEQFF	TGTGCCAGCAGTGGACAGGGTTCCTCCTACAATGAGCAGTTCTTC	TRBV2	TRBJ2-1	TRBD1	.
CASSSRVTANEKLFF	TGTGCCAGCAGTTCCAGGGTCACTGCTAATGAAAAACTGTTTTTT	TRBV28	TRBJ1-4	.	.
CASSLGPNTEAFF	TGTGCCAGCAGTCTTGGCCCTAACACTGAAGCTTTCTTT	TRBV11-1	TRBJ1-1	.	.
CAWNPSDGEQFF	TGTGCCTGGAACCCCAGCGATGGCGAGCAGTTCTTC	TRBV30	TRBJ2-1	.	.
CASRPGGFEAFF	TGTGCCAGCAGGCCGGGGGGTTTTGAAGCTTTCTTT	TRBV7-2	TRBJ1-1	.	.
CASSLVGGFNEQFF	TGTGCCAGCAGCTTGGTCGGCGGGTTCAATGAGCAGTTCTTC	TRBV5-6	TRBJ2-1	.	few
CASKPPGSSGETQYF	TGTGCCTCAAAGCCCCCGGGGAGCTCGGGAGAGACCCAGTACTTC	TRBV6-5	TRBJ2-5	.	.
CAISRGTSGGGYNEQFF	TGTGCCATCAGCCGAGGGACTAGCGGGGGGGGCTACAATGAGCAGTTCTTC	TRBV10-3	TRBJ2-1	TRBD2	.
CASSQRTGRGYTF	TGTGCCAGCAGCCAACGTACAGGGCGCGGCTACACCTTC	TRBV16	TRBJ1-2	.	.
CASSLPGADNSPLHF	TGTGCCAGCAGCTTGCCGGGAGCGGATAATTCACCCCTCCACTTT	TRBV5-4	TRBJ1-6	.	.
CASSLTDRGTNYGYTF	TGTGCCAGCAGCTTGACCGACAGGGGGACTAACTATGGCTACACCTTC	TRBV7-8	TRBJ1-2	TRBD1	few
CASSLTGRGEAFF	TGTGCCAGCAGCTTGACAGGGAGAGGTGAAGCTTTCTTT	TRBV7-9	TRBJ1-1	TRBD1	.
CASSSLRLGVSNEQFF	TGTGCCAGCAGTTCACTTCGACTAGGGGTCAGCAATGAGCAGTTCTTC	TRBV27	TRBJ2-1	.	.
CASSQDNTEAFF	TGTGCCAGCAGCCAAGATAATACTGAAGCTTTCTTT	TRBV14	TRBJ1-1	.	.
CASSLTTSGGTGELFF	TGCGCCAGCAGCTTAACGACTAGCGGGGGGACCGGGGAGCTGTTTTTT	TRBV5-1	TRBJ2-2	TRBD2	.
CASSEKGTGGHEQFF	TGTGCCAGCAGCGAGAAGGGGACAGGGGGTCATGAGCAGTTCTTC	TRBV6-4	TRBJ2-1	TRBD1	.
CASSPEGGNYGYTF	TGTGCCAGCAGCCCCGAGGGGGGGAACTATGGCTACACCTTC	TRBV7-8	TRBJ1-2	.	once